One and the same sample provided the 6 T cell receptor beta chains below, sequenced in a study of T cell responses to AZD1222 COVID-19 vaccine. The data were produced by immunoSEQ multiplex PCR, yet TCRdb's version contains in-frame clones alone and is incomplete. Found here are 120,000 to 150,000 clones, 88% of them singletons; the top ten hold around 3%. Sample: peripheral blood, taken 28 days after the second AZD1222 dose. Receptor source: an adult who received the AZD1222 COVID-19 vaccine.

The gene calls are TRBV2 and TRBJ2-3, with D possibly matching TRBD2 (6 bases). The CDR3 sequence is 14 residues long. V was clipped by 3 bases and J by 4 bases, with 11 bases between them. Germline CDR1 is SNHLY and CDR2 is FYNNEI. CDR3 in amino acids: CASSDIRDSDTQYF. The DNA of the CDR3 is TGTGCCAGCAGTGATATTAGGGACTCAGATACGCAGTATTTT.

This sequence joins TRBV9 and TRBJ2-3; a possible D gene is TRBD2 (5 bases). The germline V and J ends were trimmed by 3 bases and 2 bases, with 10 bases remaining between them. This CDR3 contains 14 residues. The germline gives CDR1 SGDLS, CDR2 YYNGEE. CDR3 sequence reads: CASSAGLSTDTQYF. CDR3 DNA sequence: TGTGCCAGCAGCGCAGGACTCTCCACAGATACGCAGTATTTT.

The rearrangement uses TRBV2 and TRBJ1-2, with 8 bases matching TRBD1. CDR3 size: 15 residues. Per germline, CDR1 SNHLY and CDR2 FYNNEI. With V trimmed by 6 bases and J by 2 bases, 8 bases remained unmatched. CDR3 loop: CASRIRGTGNYGYTF. The DNA for the CDR3 is TGTGCCAGCAGAATAAGGGGGACAGGAAACTATGGCTACACCTTC.

The CDR3 loop reads CAILPEGEPPNSYNEQFF. CDR3 DNA sequence: TGCGCCATCCTACCCGAGGGGGAGCCCCCTAACTCCTACAATGAGCAGTTCTTC. The V and J genes are TRBV10-1 and TRBJ2-1, with D possibly matching TRBD1 (6 bases). V lost 10 bases to trimming and J lost 0 bases, with 25 bases between them. Germline loops: CDR1 WNHNN, CDR2 SYGVQD (reference sequence). The length of the CDR3 is 18 residues.

The chain couples TRBV18 to TRBJ2-6; weak D call: TRBD2 (5 bases). There are 16 residues in the CDR3. In germline, CDR1 is KGHSH, CDR2 LQKENI. With 0 bases removed from V and 2 bases from J, the gap between germline ends came to 8 bases. The CDR3 nucleotides are TGTGCCAGCTCACCACCAGCCGGGGCTGGGGCCAACGTCCTGACTTTC. Its translation is CASSPPAGAGANVLTF.

This chain joins TRBV27 and TRBJ2-3, with D hard to call. Germline V CDR1 and CDR2: MNHEY, SMNVEV (reference sequence). This CDR3 comprises 15 residues. The V end was cut by 0 bases, the J end by 2 bases, with 9 bases between. The DNA for the CDR3 is TGTGCCAGCAGTTTATCGTCTTTGTTCACAGATACGCAGTATTTT. Translation gives CASSLSSLFTDTQYF.